The 22 T cell receptor beta chains below come from one sample, sequenced in a study of cytomegalovirus exposure and HLA in healthy donors. In the PCR, 60 Vbeta and 13 Jbeta primers were used. Some clones are missing from TCRdb's copy, which holds only in-frame ones; the method was immunoSEQ multiplex PCR. Of approximately 240,000 clones detected, roughly 82% appear once; the ten largest clones hold around 5.7%. Sequencing used PBMCs. These receptor sequences come from a middle-aged woman in good health and CMV-seropositive.

This clone has a handful of counts. The chain employs TRBV7-2 and TRBJ1-2; possibly TRBD1 for D (6 bases). V was cut by 2 bases and J by 8 bases, with 21 bases left in between. CDR3 length: 16 residues. The V gene's germline CDR1 is SGHTA and CDR2 FQGNSA. The CDR3 protein is CASSLSGGGAGGGYTF. The CDR3 nucleotides are TGTGCCAGCAGCTTATCCGGCGGGGGGGCCGGTGGCGGCTACACCTTC.

The chain recombines TRBV5-4 with TRBJ1-1; D possibly corresponds to TRBD1 (5 bases). Germline V gives CDR1 SGHNT, CDR2 YYREEE (reference sequence). V shed 5 bases and J shed 5 bases, with 16 bases lying between them. The CDR3 is 14 residues long. The chain's CDR3 is CASSPAGLITEAFF. Written as DNA, the CDR3 is TGTGCCAGCAGTCCGGCAGGGTTGATTACTGAAGCTTTCTTT.

This chain connects TRBV27 to TRBJ2-1; 8 nucleotides align to TRBD1. Germline CDR1 is MNHEY and CDR2 is SMNVEV (reference sequence). CDR3 length: 17 amino acids. V was pared by 2 bases and J by 6 bases, with 12 bases of the junction left unmatched. The CDR3 bases are TGTGCCAGCAGTTTAAACCCTTCAGGGGGCAGGGGCAATGAGCAGTTCTTC. This sequence encodes CASSLNPSGGRGNEQFF.

CDR3 amino acids: CASSMGAGNNEQFF. CDR3 in DNA: TGTGCCAGTAGTATGGGGGCAGGCAACAATGAGCAGTTCTTC. This chain connects TRBV19 to TRBJ2-1; the D gene is possibly TRBD1 (6 bases). Germline-derived CDR1 and CDR2 are LNHDA and SQIVND (reference sequence). This CDR3 has 14 residues. Trimming stripped 3 bases from V and 5 bases from J, with 11 bases between.

The V gene is TRBV11-2, the J gene TRBJ2-3, with TRBD2 matching 11 bases. Germline assignment: CDR1 SGHAT and CDR2 FQNNGV. This CDR3 contains 16 residues. Trimming took 5 bases from V and 2 from J; bases not matched to a gene: 6. The CDR3 loop is CASSLGTSGYTDTQYF. CDR3 bases: TGTGCCAGCAGCCTTGGGACTAGCGGTTACACAGATACGCAGTATTTT.

This clone was found once. The chain recombines TRBV19 with TRBJ1-1, with 9 bases aligning to TRBD1. The germline V gene has CDR1 LNHDA and CDR2 SQIVND (reference sequence). V trimming: 4 bases; J trimming: 1 base; junction bases outside the gene matches: 4. The CDR3 length is 15 residues. DNA for the CDR3: TGTGCCAGTAGTACAGGGACAGGGTCGAACACTGAAGCTTTCTTT. This gives the protein CASSTGTGSNTEAFF.

The chain has TRBV19 and TRBJ1-2; D ambiguous. Germline values: CDR1 LNHDA, CDR2 SQIVND (reference sequence). V gave up 6 bases and J gave up 4 bases, with 15 bases separating them. The CDR3 extends over 14 amino acids. Written as DNA, the CDR3 is TGTGCCAGTAGACTCCGGGAGGGTATCTATGGCTACACCTTC. Its protein product is CASRLREGIYGYTF.

This chain links TRBV5-5 with TRBJ2-3; tentative D call: TRBD2 (6 bases). V gave up 7 bases and J gave up 6 bases, with 15 bases separating them. Germline CDR1 SGHKS, CDR2 YYEKEE (reference sequence). The CDR3 contains 13 residues. This CDR3 reads CASSRQAGDTQYF. The CDR3 bases are TGTGCCAGCTCACGGCAGGCGGGGGATACGCAGTATTTT.

This clone has only one observation. The chain couples TRBV6-5 to TRBJ2-3, with D maybe TRBD2 (5 bases). There are 14 residues in the CDR3. CDR1 is MNHEY, CDR2 SVGAGI, per germline. With 6 bases removed from V and 1 base from J, the gap between germline ends came to 11 bases. The CDR3: CASSEGSGTDTQYF. The CDR3 nucleotides are TGTGCCAGCAGCGAGGGTTCTGGCACAGATACGCAGTATTTT.

The genes are TRBV19 and TRBJ2-1, with D perhaps matching TRBD2 (6 bases). The CDR3 has 16 amino acids. In germline, CDR1 is LNHDA, CDR2 SQIVND (reference sequence). V was pared by 7 bases and J by 2 bases, with 18 bases between. CDR3 DNA sequence: TGTGCCAGTACACTCGGGGCTAGCGTTACCTACAATGAGCAGTTCTTC. It specifies CASTLGASVTYNEQFF.

This chain links TRBV14 with TRBJ1-1; D might be TRBD1 (5 bases). The germline gives CDR1 SGHDN, CDR2 FVKESK. The V end lost 4 bases, the J end lost 5 bases, and 14 bases lay between the germline ends. The CDR3 sequence is 14 residues long. The CDR3: CASSRGATGTEAFF. The CDR3 bases are TGTGCCAGCAGCCGCGGGGCGACTGGTACTGAAGCTTTCTTT.

The chain is built from TRBV9 and TRBJ2-1; 13 bases map to TRBD2. The germline V gene encodes CDR1 SGDLS and CDR2 YYNGEE. The V segment lost 8 bases and the J segment 9 bases; nucleotides outside the gene matches: 8. There are 14 residues in the CDR3. The CDR3 here is CASELAGGPGEQFF. The CDR3 nucleotides are TGTGCCAGTGAACTAGCGGGAGGGCCTGGTGAGCAGTTCTTC.

This clone was picked up a small number of times. The rearrangement joins TRBV11-3 to TRBJ1-4, with D perhaps matching TRBD1 (6 bases). Germline assignment: CDR1 SGHNT and CDR2 YENEEA. The CDR3 covers 14 residues. With 5 bases removed from V and 6 bases from J, the gap between germline ends came to 13 bases. CDR3 sequence (DNA): TGTGCCAGCAGCCTCCGGACAGCCGATGAAAAACTGTTTTTT. Translating gives CASSLRTADEKLFF.

V gene TRBV4-3 combines with J gene TRBJ2-5; 12 nucleotides agree with TRBD2. The CDR3 loop spans 16 amino acids. Unmatched junction bases numbered 4, after V lost 0 bases and J lost 5 bases. CDR1 is LGHNA, CDR2 YSLEER, per germline. The CDR3 sequence is CASSQDLLAGGETQYF. The CDR3 DNA reads as TGCGCCAGCAGCCAAGATTTACTAGCGGGGGGTGAGACCCAGTACTTC.

This clone showed up just once. Lacking the conserved final phenylalanine or tryptophan, this CDR3 likely reflects a read error. The rearrangement uses TRBV7-2 and TRBJ1-6; no firm D call. The CDR3 has 15 residues. Trimming removed 5 bases at V and 10 bases at J, with 18 bases between. CDR1 is SGHTA and CDR2 is FQGNSA in the germline V gene. CDR3 residues: CASSLGPLYQSPLHS. Here the CDR3 DNA reads TGTGCCAGCAGCCTAGGTCCTTTGTACCAATCACCCCTCCACTCT.

In its sample, this clone was seen once. The chain couples TRBV11-2 to TRBJ1-1; D call uncertain. This CDR3 is 14 amino acids long. Between the trimmed V and J ends, which lost 5 bases and 1 base, there was a span of 11 bases. CDR1 and CDR2 (germline): SGHAT, FQNNGV. CDR3 residues: CASSLTSGNTEAFF. The CDR3 DNA is TGTGCCAGCAGCCTTACGTCAGGGAACACTGAAGCTTTCTTT.

V and J are TRBV9 and TRBJ2-5, with TRBD2 as a possible D gene (6 bases). Germline V gene lookup returns CDR1 SGDLS and CDR2 YYNGEE. The CDR3 loop spans 15 amino acids. Trimming removed 0 bases from V and 5 bases from J, with 14 bases in between. CDR3 loop: CASSVEPGSRETQYF. CDR3 DNA: TGTGCCAGCAGCGTAGAACCCGGGAGTAGGGAGACCCAGTACTTC. Using reference TRBV9 and TRBJ2-5 for the parts outside the CDR3, the full variable domain is DSGVTQTPKHLITATGQRVTLRCSPRSGDLSVYWYQQSLDQGLQFLIQYYNGEERAKGNILERFSAQQFPDLHSELNLSSLELGDSALYFCASSVEPGSRETQYFGPGTRLLVL.

The chain links TRBV30 to TRBJ1-5; 8 nucleotides match TRBD1. The CDR3 consists of 18 residues. Trimming removed 3 bases from V and 2 bases from J; junction bases left unmatched: 15. Germline V gene lookup returns CDR1 GTSNPN and CDR2 SVGIG (reference sequence). The CDR3 nucleotides read TGTGCCTGGAGCGGGGGGACAGGCGAGGGGTCTGGCAATCAGCCCCAGCATTTT. Its translation is CAWSGGTGEGSGNQPQHF. The full variable domain, its missing parts supplied by reference TRBV30 and TRBJ1-5, is SQTIHQWPATLVQPVGSPLSLECTVEGTSNPNLYWYRQAAGRGLQLLFYSVGIGQISSEVPQNLSASRPQDRQFILSSKKLLLSDSGFYLCAWSGGTGEGSGNQPQHFGDGTRLSIL.

The chain recombines TRBV7-7 with TRBJ2-3; TRBD2 is a possible D gene (6 bases). The CDR3 is made up of 15 amino acids. Germline V gives CDR1 SSHAT, CDR2 FNYEAQ (reference sequence). Trimming removed 0 bases at V and 6 bases at J, with 13 bases between. Written as DNA, the CDR3 is TGTGCCAGCAGCTTAGCGGGGGGTTCCTTTGATACGCAGTATTTT. This gives the protein CASSLAGGSFDTQYF. The variable domain in full, completed from reference TRBV7-7 and TRBJ2-3, reads GAGVSQSPRYKVTKRGQDVTLRCDPISSHATLYWYQQALGQGPEFLTYFNYEAQPDKSGLPSDRFSAERPEGSISTLTIQRTEQRDSAMYRCASSLAGGSFDTQYFGPGTRLTVL.

This sequence joins TRBV4-2 and TRBJ1-4, with D unclear. The CDR3 loop spans 14 amino acids. The germline V and J ends were trimmed by 2 bases and 5 bases, with 9 bases remaining between them. Germline V gene sequence: CDR1 LGHNA, CDR2 YNFKEQ. The CDR3 coding sequence is TGTGCCAGCAGCCAAAACGCGGGAAATGAAAAACTGTTTTTT. It yields the protein CASSQNAGNEKLFF.

CDR3 nucleotide sequence: TGTGCCAGCAGCGTAGAGGGGGGGGCTAATGAAAAACTGTTTTTT. It is translated as CASSVEGGANEKLFF. The chain recombines TRBV9 with TRBJ1-4, with D perhaps matching TRBD1 (6 bases). The ends were cut back, 0 bases at V and 3 bases at J, with 9 bases in the middle. Germline CDR1 is SGDLS and CDR2 is YYNGEE. The CDR3 spans 15 residues.

The chain carries TRBV6-6 and TRBJ1-1, with D unresolved. CDR1 is MNHNY and CDR2 is SVGAGI in the germline V gene (reference sequence). V gave up 0 bases and J gave up 1 base, with 6 bases separating them. The length of the CDR3 is 14 residues. CDR3 sequence (DNA): TGTGCCAGCAGTTACTCGGGAGGGAACACTGAAGCTTTCTTT. Its protein is CASSYSGGNTEAFF.